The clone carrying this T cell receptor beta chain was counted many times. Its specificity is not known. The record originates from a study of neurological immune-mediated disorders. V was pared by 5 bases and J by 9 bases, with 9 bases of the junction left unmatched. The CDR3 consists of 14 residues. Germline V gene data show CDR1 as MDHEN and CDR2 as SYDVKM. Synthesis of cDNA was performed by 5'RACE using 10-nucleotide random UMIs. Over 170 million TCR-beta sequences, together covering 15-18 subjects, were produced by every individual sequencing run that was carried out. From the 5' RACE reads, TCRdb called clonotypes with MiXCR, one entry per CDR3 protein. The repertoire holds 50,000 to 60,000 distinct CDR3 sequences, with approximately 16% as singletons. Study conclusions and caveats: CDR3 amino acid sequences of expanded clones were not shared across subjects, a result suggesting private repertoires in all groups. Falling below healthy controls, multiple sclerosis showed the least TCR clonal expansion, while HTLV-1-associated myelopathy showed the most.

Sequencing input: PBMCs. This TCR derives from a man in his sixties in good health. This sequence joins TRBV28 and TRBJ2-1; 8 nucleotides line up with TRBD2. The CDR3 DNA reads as TGTGCCAGCAGTCCCCAGCGGGAGAATGGTGAGCAGTTCTTC. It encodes CASSPQRENGEQFF.